This note documents a single TCR beta chain sequence. The target antigen is unknown. The record originates from a study of T cell repertoires in cytomegalovirus infection. Whole-study context: Shared public TCR beta signatures pointed to both CMV infection and a matching HLA type. Study-wide results and limits: Summed frequency of public TCR beta families distinguished CMV carriers with the relevant HLA. Dominant in the ex vivo response were TCR beta clonotypes restricted by HLA-C and specific for CMV.

V was clipped by 6 bases and J by 0 bases; unmatched bases: 7. CDR3 length equals 15 residues. Germline V CDR1 and CDR2: MNHGY, SAAAGT. TCRdb re-called the reads through MiXCR, storing one row per CDR3 protein. The sample lists around 240,000 distinct CDR3 sequences; 20% to 25% were seen once. This rearrangement joins TRBV6-8 to TRBJ1-1, with TRBD1 matching 7 bases. Specimen: CD8+ T cells from PBMCs. The sequence came from a human donor in good health (CMV status not recorded). Some clones in this sample may be carry-over from other donors' samples. CDR3 region: CASSDRESLNTEAFF. The DNA for the CDR3 is TGTGCCAGCAGCGACAGGGAAAGTTTGAACACTGAAGCTTTCTTT.